This TCR beta chain came from a study of cytotoxic CD8 clonotypes in ibrutinib-treated CLL (dated by TCRdb to about 2021). The study in broad terms: The cohort had 11 relapsed/refractory and 15 treatment-naive patients; 17 to 18 were IGHV unmutated. Partial responses were observed in roughly 24 patients and complete responses in 2; after a median follow-up of 68 months, remission was maintained in 15 or so patients and progression was observed in approximately 12. Response samples were taken after a median of roughly eleven months on treatment, ranging from 6 to 36 months. Samples averaged approximately 260,000 productive templates and around 91,000 productive rearrangements. Longitudinal samples were available for about 30% of the 86 trial participants. Cryopreserved peripheral blood mononuclear cells were collected at three points: before therapy, at response, and at either sustained remission or disease progression. Patients were still on ibrutinib when every remission and progressive disease sample was collected.

As to this clone: Its antigen is not yet known. Base-call qualities are not available, and no considerably larger clone is one nucleotide away.

Explained via the paper, the time point label denotes: approximately twelve months on ibrutinib. For TCR beta library preparation, about 2 micrograms of genomic DNA was extracted from cryopreserved PBMCs. Longitudinal blood samples from CLL patients on ibrutinib monotherapy were analyzed using high-throughput TCR beta sequencing. The patients were enrolled in a single-center, open-label phase 2 trial of ibrutinib monotherapy. Study-level results and caveats: Public clonotypes were rare and either shrank or stayed stable during treatment, and the rise in clonality at ibrutinib response reflected expansion of private clonotypes. Sampling times were not matched between patients in sustained remission and patients whose disease was progressing, and lymph node repertoires were not examined. At ibrutinib response clonality went up, during sustained remission it held steady, and at progression it dropped back toward baseline. Baseline clonality was found to be higher than that of age-matched healthy donors and was strongly correlated with circulating CD8+ T-cell counts.

The goal of deep resolution MiSeq sequencing was a depth between 1 in 1 million and 1 in 200,000 T cells, and coverage averaged 10x per clonotype. The immunoSEQ hsTCRB Kit was used to generate the TCR beta libraries. Processing in the source paper ran as follows. ImmunoSEQ Data Assistant and ImmunoSEQ Analyzer were used for data analysis, and V, D and J genes were assigned according to IMGT definitions. Clonality, which ranges from 0 to 1, was calculated as one minus the normalized Shannon entropy of productive rearrangement frequencies. Only overrepresented clonotypes making up at least 0.05% of the repertoire of each patient were included in the public clonotype analysis. Repertoires from about a dozen age-matched healthy donors in immuneACCESS were used as clonality controls. Here the immuneACCESS table is served through TCRdb, limited to in-frame sequences with V and J called. Missing clones are a known gap in these copies; in checked studies unresolved V genes cover under half, and the rest lacks a known reason. Clone size and V and J calls were adopted from that table, with D and trimming inferred from the DNA. The sample records 110,000 to 150,000 clones, 60% to 85% of which are singletons. Clones ranked in the top ten supply approximately 28% of the sample.

This sequence was found in a human donor with chronic lymphocytic leukemia. This sample comprised PBMCs, obtained after 12 months of ibrutinib treatment.

The nucleotide sequence is given as TGTGCCAGCAGGGGGACAGGGGATGACTATGGCTACACCTTC. This encodes CASRGTGDDYGYTF. The V and J genes are TRBV9 and TRBJ1-2; TRBD1 fits 10 bases in the junction. Here V drops 5 bases and J drops 3 bases, and the junction holds 4 bases not matched to any gene. Counted from cysteine to phenylalanine, this CDR3 has 14 amino acids. The entry retains the CDR3 DNA only, 42 bases that are in frame from base 1. CDR1 and CDR2 are read off the germline V gene as SGDLS and YYNGEE.